This T cell receptor beta chain originates from a study of CXCR3-negative and CXCR3-positive naive CD8 T cells. Notes on the study in general: Comparison of naive CXCR3-negative and CXCR3-positive cells revealed similar TRBV-TRBJ usage, while memory cells differed. Higher TRB CDR3 hydrophobicity marked CXCR3-positive naive cells relative to CXCR3-negative naive cells.

About this clonotype itself: Its antigen is not identified.

5' RACE that incorporated UMI labels was used to prepare the TRB cDNA libraries. TCRdb reprocessed the 5' RACE reads and keeps a single row for each CDR3 protein, giving no DNA. The record lists 100,000 to 150,000 distinct CDR3 sequences, of which the ten most abundant hold around 0.27%. The sorter processed each CD8+ T cell subset in triplicate at 250,000 to 300,000 cells apiece. Naive CD8+ T lymphocytes were specified as CD45RO-CCR7+CD27+CD95-. Per the germline V gene, CDR1 is MDHEN and CDR2 is SYDVKM. CDR3 size: 17 residues. Sequencing used naive CXCR3- CD8+ T cells from blood. Documented subset: CD45RO-CCR7+CD27+CD95- naive CD8+ T cells lacking CXCR3 (TNR3-). This sequence joins TRBV28 and TRBJ2-4; the TCRdb D gene call, TRBD2, has no DNA to confirm it. This clonotype originated in a human donor in good health. Some clones in this sample may be carry-over from other donors' samples. CDR3 residues: CASSKQLAGLAKNIQYF.